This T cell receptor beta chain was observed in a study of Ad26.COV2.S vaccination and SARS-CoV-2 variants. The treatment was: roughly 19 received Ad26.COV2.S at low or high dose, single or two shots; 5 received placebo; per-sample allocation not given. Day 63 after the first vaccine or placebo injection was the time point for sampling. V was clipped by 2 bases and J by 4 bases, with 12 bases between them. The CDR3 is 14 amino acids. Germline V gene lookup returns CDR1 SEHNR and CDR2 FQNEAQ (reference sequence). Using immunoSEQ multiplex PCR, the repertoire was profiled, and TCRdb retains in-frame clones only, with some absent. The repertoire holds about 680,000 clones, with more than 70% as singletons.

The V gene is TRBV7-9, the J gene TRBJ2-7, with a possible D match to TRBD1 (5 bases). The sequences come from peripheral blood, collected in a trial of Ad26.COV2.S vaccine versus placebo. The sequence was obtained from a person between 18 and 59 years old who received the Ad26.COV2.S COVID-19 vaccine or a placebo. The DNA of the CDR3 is TGTGCCAGCAGCTTACCTGGGGCTGGATACGAGCAGTACTTC. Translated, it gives CASSLPGAGYEQYF.